What follows is one T cell receptor beta chain and its context. The sample, around 9.9 milliliters of peripheral blood, was drawn from each donor. Primed by a sample-barcoded 5' primer and a J-beta primer mix, a second PCR proceeded for about 7 to 11 cycles. TCRdb reprocessed the 5' RACE reads with MiXCR, giving one entry per CDR3 protein. The table shows about 840,000 distinct CDR3 sequences, with just under 30% occurring only once. V lost 7 bases and J 8 bases, leaving 15 bases between the germline ends. The germline CDR1 and CDR2 sequences are SNHLY and FYNNEI. CDR3 length equals 13 residues. This sample is part of a study of blood T cells in healthy people across ages. These sequences were also reported in another study, on T cells of mothers and their children. That report adds: The extracted RNA was employed in its entirety for cDNA synthesis, at around 1.4 ug per 15 ul. Mothers yielded over 8 million CDR3 reads, children some 2.8 million each.

Sequences were obtained from blood. The TCR originated in a woman in her 40s in good health. The chain combines TRBV2 with TRBJ2-1; no clear D. The CDR3 coding sequence is TGTGCCAGCAATCTTCTAGAGCTCCATGAGCAGTTCTTC. Protein: CASNLLELHEQFF.